Presented here are 21 T cell receptor beta chains from one specimen sequenced in a study of T cells in women clearing cervical HPV infection. Repertoires were generated with immunoSEQ multiplex PCR, while TCRdb's copy carries only in-frame clones and drops some. The sample totals around 24,000 clones; its top ten clones hold about 3.9%. Material for sequencing was blood buffy coat. These receptors all come from a woman between 18 and 70 years old with a cervical HPV16 infection that either progressed to CIN3+ or cleared (not recorded which).

Regarding this clone: The read ends 3 residues early relative to the CDR3; the germline J gene fills the gap. The chain is built from TRBV29-1 and TRBJ2-7, with 8 positions matching TRBD2. The CDR3 runs 13 residues. Germline lookup yields CDR1 SQVTM and CDR2 ANQGSEA. V shed 2 bases and J 6 bases; nucleotides not matched to a gene: 6. CDR3 protein: CSVEFTAGGEQYF. CDR3 DNA (partial): TGCAGCGTTGAATTTACGGCGGGGGGCGAG.

As for this clone: Read coverage stops 3 residues before the CDR3 terminus; the germline J gene supplies the remainder. The chain carries TRBV11-1 and TRBJ2-5; 7 nucleotides match TRBD1. Germline loops: CDR1 SGHAT, CDR2 FQDESV (reference sequence). This CDR3 has 14 residues. After removal of 6 bases from V and 3 bases from J, the junction contained 7 bases not matched to a gene. CDR3 DNA, as far as it was read: TGTGCCAGCAGACCCTCTGACAGGGAAGAGACC. Translating gives CASRPSDREET. The whole CDR3 reads CASRPSDREETQYF.

Worth noting for this clone: The CDR3 extends 3 residues past the end of the read, so its final part is completed from the germline J gene. The genes are TRBV5-1 and TRBJ1-5; TRBD1 agrees at 7 bases. The ends lost 4 bases at V and 6 bases at J; junction bases unmatched: 10. Germline V gene sequence: CDR1 SGHRS, CDR2 YFSETQ. The CDR3 sequence is 15 residues long. The DNA read from the CDR3 is TGCGCCAGCAGCGAACAGGGGCTCCCTGGTCAGCCC. This translates into CASSEQGLPGQP. The entire CDR3 protein reads CASSEQGLPGQPQHF.

Concerning this clone itself: The missing CDR3 end, 3 residues past where the read stops, is filled in from the germline J gene. This rearrangement joins TRBV20-1 to TRBJ2-7, with D possibly matching TRBD1 (6 bases). Germline V gene sequence: CDR1 DFQATT, CDR2 SNEGSKA (reference sequence). V gave up 4 bases and J gave up 0 bases, with 13 bases separating them. The length of the CDR3 is 14 residues. CDR3 DNA (partial): TGCAGTGCTACCGGGACAACATCCTCCTACGAG. It translates to CSATGTTSSYE. In full, the CDR3 reads CSATGTTSSYEQYF.

In regard to this clone: With the read ending 3 residues before the CDR3 end, the germline J gene is used to fill in that end. V and J are TRBV6-4 and TRBJ2-1, with TRBD1 matching 8 bases. This CDR3 is built from 15 residues. From germline, CDR1 is MRHNA and CDR2 SNTAGT. Trimming cost V 1 base and J 6 bases; bases outside gene matches: 5. The CDR3 loop reads CASSDYRTGPNEQFF. The part of the CDR3 DNA that was read is TGTGCCAGCAGTGACTATAGGACAGGGCCCAATGAG.

Comment on this clone: The read terminates 3 residues ahead of where the CDR3 ends, so the germline J gene completes it. The rearrangement uses TRBV12-3 or TRBV12-4 and TRBJ1-1; D is ambiguous. This CDR3 spans 15 amino acids. V lost 7 bases, J lost 2 bases, and 17 bases lay in between. The CDR3 spells CASNHNIRVNTEAFF. CDR3 bases read: TGTGCCAGCAACCACAACATCCGGGTAAACACTGAA.

With respect to this clone: Read data end 3 residues before the CDR3 end; the end is taken from the germline J gene. V is TRBV30 and J is TRBJ1-2; no reliable D call. Per germline, CDR1 GTSNPN and CDR2 SVGIG (reference sequence). This CDR3 is 11 amino acids long. CDR3 bases read: TGTGCCTGGAGTTCCTCAGAGTAC. Translated: CAWSSSEY. The CDR3 in full is CAWSSSEYYTF.

CDR3 in amino acids: CASSLGQVGSQPQHF. Partial CDR3 DNA: TGTGCCAGCAGCTTAGGACAGGTCGGCAGCCAGCCC. The V and J genes are TRBV7-2 and TRBJ1-5, with a tentative D call TRBD1 (6 bases). Read sequence stops 3 residues before the CDR3 end, and the germline J gene provides the missing end. Trimming left V 1 base short and J 7 bases short, with 14 bases between. The CDR3 has 15 residues. Germline loops: CDR1 SGHTA, CDR2 FQGNSA.

For this clone: The DNA ends 3 residues before the CDR3 does, and the rest of the CDR3 is filled in from the germline J gene. The V gene is TRBV12-3 or TRBV12-4, the J gene TRBJ1-5; D gene ambiguous. This CDR3 spans 14 amino acids. Trimming removed 5 bases from V and 4 bases from J, with 12 bases in between. The CDR3 region is CASSLGQVNQPQHF. CDR3 bases read: TGTGCCAGCAGTCTGGGCCAAGTAAATCAGCCC.

Points on this clone: The observed sequence ends 3 residues before the CDR3 terminus, with the missing tail filled in from the germline J gene. The chain combines TRBV6-1 with TRBJ2-2; the D gene is possibly TRBD2 (6 bases). The CDR3 is 14 residues long. CDR1 MNHNS and CDR2 SASEGT come from the germline V gene. CDR3 bases read: TGTGCCAGCAGTGAAGGGGGGGTCGATGAAAAG. This sequence encodes CASSEGGVDEK. From start to end, the CDR3 is CASSEGGVDEKLFF.

Comment on this clone: Read data end 3 residues before the CDR3 end; the end is taken from the germline J gene. The chain couples TRBV20-1 to TRBJ1-1; perhaps TRBD1 as D (5 bases). Germline V gene lookup returns CDR1 DFQATT and CDR2 SNEGSKA (reference sequence). V gave up 4 bases and J gave up 1 base, with 13 bases separating them. The CDR3 is 14 residues long. The CDR3 loop is CSATSTGGNTEAFF. The part of the CDR3 DNA that was read is TGCAGTGCTACCTCGACCGGGGGGAACACTGAA.

The CDR3 bases that were read are TGTGCCAGCAGCTACTCCGGGACTAGGGGCGAC. It is translated as CASSYSGTRGD. The complete CDR3 reads CASSYSGTRGDYTF. The chain couples TRBV7-6 to TRBJ1-2, with D perhaps matching TRBD1 (5 bases). The read stops 3 residues short of the end of the CDR3; the missing end is completed from the germline J gene. This CDR3 spans 14 amino acids. Germline CDR1 reads SGHVS; CDR2 reads FNYEAQ.

Notes on this clone: Coverage ceases 3 residues before the CDR3 finishes, and the germline J gene fills in the end. The chain has TRBV29-1 and TRBJ2-1, with TRBD1 matching 9 bases. With V trimmed by 3 bases and J by 2 bases, 2 bases remained unmatched. Germline V gene lookup returns CDR1 SQVTM and CDR2 ANQGSEA. The CDR3 totals 14 residues. The CDR3 DNA, read in part, is TGCAGCGTTGATGGGACAGGGACCTACAATGAG. It encodes CSVDGTGTYNE. The full CDR3 reads CSVDGTGTYNEQFF.

About this clone itself: The read finishes 3 residues shy of the CDR3 end, and the germline J gene is used to complete it. The gene calls are TRBV12-3 or TRBV12-4 and TRBJ2-1; TRBD2 matches at 11 bases. The J segment lost 1 base and the V segment lost 6 bases, leaving 5 bases of the junction unmatched. This CDR3 is 16 amino acids long. The CDR3 loop is CASRERTSGSYNEQFF. CDR3 bases read: TGTGCCAGCAGGGAGCGGACTAGCGGGTCCTACAATGAG.

Remarks on this clone: The read comes to an end 3 residues before the CDR3 does, leaving the germline J gene to fill in the end. The chain employs TRBV6-1 and TRBJ1-5; 10 nucleotides line up with TRBD1. Trimming at V came to 1 base and at J to 6 bases, leaving 3 bases not matched to a gene. The CDR3 contains 15 residues. Germline values: CDR1 MNHNS, CDR2 SASEGT. CDR3 region: CASSEGTGGVQPQHF. The CDR3 bases that were read are TGTGCCAGCAGTGAAGGGACAGGGGGGGTTCAGCCC.

Concerning this clone: The observed sequence ends 3 residues before the CDR3 terminus, with the missing tail filled in from the germline J gene. This chain uses TRBV25-1 with TRBJ1-2; maybe TRBD1 (6 bases). Germline V CDR1 and CDR2: MGHDK, SYGVNS. CDR3 size: 12 residues. CDR3 bases read: TGTGCCAGCAGTGAGCACAGGGTCGGC. Amino acid sequence: CASSEHRVG. The complete CDR3 protein is CASSEHRVGYTF.

A word on this clone: The read ends 3 residues early relative to the CDR3; the germline J gene fills the gap. This chain links TRBV10-3 with TRBJ2-7; weak D call: TRBD2 (7 bases). CDR1 and CDR2 from the germline V gene are ENHRY and SYGVKD. This CDR3 region has 14 residues. V shed 6 bases and J shed 0 bases, with 12 bases lying between them. CDR3 region: CAIRIRGGSYEQYF. Incomplete CDR3 DNA: TGTGCCATCAGGATAAGGGGGGGCTCCTACGAG.

On this clone itself: The CDR3 end falls 3 residues outside the read, so it is completed with the germline J gene. This chain joins TRBV13 and TRBJ2-3, with D perhaps TRBD1 (6 bases). V was shortened by 4 bases and J by 8 bases, with 16 bases between the two germline ends. Germline assignment: CDR1 PRHDT and CDR2 FYEKMQ (reference sequence). The CDR3 length is 14 residues. CDR3 protein: CASSSLARGSTQYF. The DNA read from the CDR3 is TGTGCCAGCAGCTCCCTAGCCAGGGGCAGTACG.

Remarks on this clone: The CDR3 end lies 3 residues beyond the end of the read and is filled in from the germline J gene. The gene calls are TRBV5-1 and TRBJ1-2, with 7 bases aligning to TRBD1. Germline V gives CDR1 SGHRS, CDR2 YFSETQ. This CDR3 has 15 amino acids. The CDR3 bases that were read are TGCGCCAGCAGCACTACAGGGGTACTTACGGACGAC. Translated, it gives CASSTTGVLTDD. The whole CDR3 protein reads CASSTTGVLTDDYTF.

Turning to this clone: The read ends 3 residues early relative to the CDR3; the germline J gene fills the gap. The J gene is TRBJ2-5, the V gene TRBV5-1; unclear D gene. This CDR3 spans 14 amino acids. V dropped 1 base and J dropped 1 base, with 8 bases sitting between them. Germline V gives CDR1 SGHRS, CDR2 YFSETQ. The CDR3 spells CASSLFSSQETQYF. Partial CDR3 DNA: TGCGCCAGCAGCTTGTTCAGTTCCCAAGAGACC. The full variable domain, in which reference TRBV5-1 and TRBJ2-5 provide the parts outside the CDR3, is KAGVTQTPRYLIKTRGQQVTLSCSPISGHRSVSWYQQTPGQGLQFLFEYFSETQRNKGNFPGRFSGRQFSNSRSEMNVSTLELGDSALYLCASSLFSSQETQYFGPGTRLLVL.

To note about this clone: The read gets to within 3 residues of the CDR3 end, and the germline J gene fills in the rest. The rearrangement joins TRBV20-1 to TRBJ1-2; 7 nucleotides agree with TRBD1. V gave up 5 bases and J gave up 3 bases; unmatched junction bases: 9. The CDR3 totals 14 residues. The V gene's germline CDR1 is DFQATT and CDR2 SNEGSKA (reference sequence). CDR3: CSAFLRQGHYGYTF. Partial CDR3 DNA: TGCAGTGCTTTCCTCCGACAGGGACACTATGGC.